This TCR beta chain is from a study of regulatory T cells in long-lasting Graves disease. CDR3 length: 15 residues. V was shortened by 4 bases and J by 8 bases, with 19 bases between the two germline ends. Germline V gene data show CDR1 as SGHRS and CDR2 as YFSETQ. Regarding time point: newly diagnosed GD, antithyroid drugs for less than 3 months. RNA isolated from PBMCs was used to make the TCR library. Study-level results: Thyroid tissue was not studied; only peripheral blood was.

This clonotype was seen at least ten times. Its matching antigen is unknown. Libraries of TCR beta came from iRepertoire HTBI primers plus Arm-PCR of CDR3 regions. Using its own MiXCR run on the multiplex PCR reads, TCRdb lists one record per CDR3 protein. The sample contains about 560,000 distinct CDR3 sequences, 15% to 20% of which appear only once. The data were also submitted as part of a second study, on T cells in Graves' hyperthyroidism and ophthalmopathy. That work states: HTBI primers were employed in a first-round RT-PCR of the TCR CDR3. Progression to ophthalmopathy was predicted a median of approximately 6.4 months early.

This specimen consisted of peripheral blood mononuclear cells (PBMCs), obtained at new diagnosis, from a patient treated with antithyroid drugs. The V call is TRBV5-1, the J call TRBJ2-1; D is tentatively TRBD1 or TRBD2 (6 bases each). This clonotype was sampled from a man younger than 35 with Graves disease. CDR3 sequence reads: CASSVSRGGGDEQFF. CDR3 bases: TGCGCCAGCAGCGTATCCCGTGGGGGCGGGGATGAGCAGTTCTTC.